The 20 T cell receptor beta chains below all came from one sample that was sequenced in a study of liver allograft versus peripheral blood T cells. Background on the study: Recipients' peripheral blood supplied the T cell receptor repertoires against which those in transplanted livers were compared.

TCRdb processed the reads anew with MiXCR; each CDR3 protein has one entry. The sample lists about 13,000 distinct CDR3 sequences; over 15% were seen once. These receptors originate from a human patient who had a liver transplant. Some T cells may be provided by the graft donor.

This clonotype came up a few times. This chain uses TRBV5-6 with TRBJ2-7; possibly TRBD2 for D (5 bases). The length of the CDR3 is 13 residues. In germline, CDR1 is SGHDT, CDR2 YYEEEE. V was trimmed by 1 base and J by 6 bases, leaving 11 bases between them. CDR3 sequence: CASSLLYRGEQYF. In DNA form, the CDR3 reads TGTGCCAGCAGCTTGCTATACCGGGGCGAGCAGTACTTC. The complete variable domain, with remaining parts taken from reference TRBV5-6 and TRBJ2-7, reads DAGVTQSPTHLIKTRGQQVTLRCSPKSGHDTVSWYQQALGQGPQFIFQYYEEEERQRGNFPDRFSGHQFPNYSSELNVNALLLGDSALYLCASSLLYRGEQYFGPGTRLTVT.

This clonotype was picked up a small number of times. The chain combines TRBV28 with TRBJ2-7; D may be TRBD1 (6 bases). The CDR3 consists of 12 residues. Germline-derived CDR1 and CDR2 are MDHEN and SYDVKM. The V end lost 2 bases, the J end lost 7 bases, and 9 bases lay between the germline ends. CDR3 DNA: TGTGCCAGCAGTTTACCCGGACAGGAGCAGTACTTC. This translates into CASSLPGQEQYF.

By share, this clonotype counts as medium-sized. This sequence joins TRBV6-6 and TRBJ2-2; D may be TRBD1 (5 bases). Germline-derived CDR1 and CDR2 are MNHNY and SVGAGI (reference sequence). The CDR3 has 15 amino acids. V was cut by 5 bases and J by 3 bases, with 13 bases left in between. CDR3 sequence (DNA): TGTGCCAGCAGTCCCCATGACAGATACACCGGGGAGCTGTTTTTT. Translating it yields CASSPHDRYTGELFF.

This clonotype counts as medium-sized. The rearrangement uses TRBV18 and TRBJ2-7, with 9 nucleotides matching TRBD1. With 3 bases clipped from V and 5 bases from J, the junction kept 8 bases outside the gene matches. The germline CDR1 and CDR2 sequences are KGHSH and LQKENI. The CDR3 is made up of 15 amino acids. The CDR3 DNA sequence: TGTGCCAGCTCACCGCCACAGGGACAGGGCCACGAGCAGTACTTC. The encoded protein is CASSPPQGQGHEQYF.

This clonotype occurred many times. The J gene is TRBJ2-1, the V gene TRBV19, with a weak D call TRBD2 (7 bases). Germline V gives CDR1 LNHDA, CDR2 SQIVND (reference sequence). The CDR3 runs to 14 residues. The V and J ends lost 8 bases and 6 bases respectively, with 17 bases between them. This CDR3 is CASGGAVYPNEQFF. CDR3 DNA: TGTGCCAGTGGGGGGGCGGTTTACCCCAATGAGCAGTTCTTC.

This clonotype was seen repeatedly, ten times or more. V is TRBV5-4 and J is TRBJ2-5; D perhaps matches TRBD1 (6 bases). The CDR3 covers 14 residues. V gave up 10 bases and J gave up 5 bases, with 21 bases separating them. Germline lookup yields CDR1 SGHNT and CDR2 YYREEE (reference sequence). CDR3 amino acids: CAFFFQGMWETQYF. As DNA, the CDR3 is TGTGCCTTCTTCTTCCAGGGGATGTGGGAGACCCAGTACTTC.

The gene calls are TRBV28 and TRBJ2-1, with TRBD1 as a possible D gene (6 bases). The CDR3 consists of 15 residues. V lost 5 bases, J lost 4 bases, and 15 bases lay in between. Germline CDR1 is MDHEN and CDR2 is SYDVKM. The CDR3 nucleotides are TGTGCCAGCAGTCCCCGGGGCAGGGGATACAATGAGCAGTTCTTC. Amino acids: CASSPRGRGYNEQFF. Combining the CDR3 with reference TRBV28 and TRBJ2-1 gives the whole variable domain DVKVTQSSRYLVKRTGEKVFLECVQDMDHENMFWYRQDPGLGLRLIYFSYDVKMKEKGDIPEGYSVSREKKERFSLILESASTNQTSMYLCASSPRGRGYNEQFFGPGTRLTVL.

A note on this clonotype: A much larger clone lies one base from this, so it may be a read error. The V call is TRBV6-6, the J call TRBJ1-3, with a weak D call TRBD1 (5 bases). Germline V CDR1 and CDR2: MNHNY, SVGAGI (reference sequence). The CDR3 spans 14 residues. The V end lost 2 bases, the J end lost 4 bases, and 9 bases lay between the germline ends. CDR3: CASSYAGPGNTIYF. DNA for the CDR3: TGTGCCAGCAGTTACGCGGGGCCCGGAAACACCATATATTTT.

By frequency in the sample, this clonotype is medium-sized. The chain recombines TRBV7-2 with TRBJ2-2; no reliable D call. V lost 3 bases and J lost 6, with 11 bases in between. Germline-derived CDR1 and CDR2 are SGHTA and FQGNSA. The CDR3 consists of 14 residues. The CDR3 loop reads CASSFNSRAGELFF. CDR3 sequence (DNA): TGTGCCAGCAGCTTCAACAGTAGGGCCGGGGAGCTGTTTTTT.

To note about this clonotype: A far larger clone lies a single base away; this is likely a read error. This rearrangement joins TRBV6-1 to TRBJ1-2; D might be TRBD2 (7 bases). The DNA matches TRBJ2-1 better at its end, which makes the J call doubtful. The germline gives CDR1 MNHNS, CDR2 SASEGT. The CDR3 spans 15 residues. The CDR3 DNA sequence: TGTGCCAGCAGTGCGGGTGGGGCAGGGGAGGGGGAGCAGTTCTTC. Its translation is CASSAGGAGEGEQFF.

This clonotype occurred a few times. The chain couples TRBV19 to TRBJ1-5, with 7 bases aligning to TRBD1. CDR3 length equals 14 residues. The germline V gene has CDR1 LNHDA and CDR2 SQIVND (reference sequence). With 5 bases clipped from V and 5 bases from J, the junction kept 6 bases outside the gene matches. CDR3 bases: TGTGCCAGTAGTGCGGGACAGAAGTATCAGCCCCAGCATTTT. Encoded protein: CASSAGQKYQPQHF.

This clonotype is judged medium-sized. The chain carries TRBV18 and TRBJ1-1; D gene ambiguous. The CDR3 runs to 14 residues. The ends were cut back, 1 base at V and 3 bases at J, with 9 bases in the middle. Germline V gene data show CDR1 as KGHSH and CDR2 as LQKENI. DNA for the CDR3: TGTGCCAGCTCACCACTCTCCTTGGACACTGAAGCTTTCTTT. It translates to CASSPLSLDTEAFF.

The rearrangement links TRBV20-1 to TRBJ1-5, with D perhaps matching TRBD1 (6 bases). With 5 bases removed from V and 9 bases from J, the gap between germline ends came to 14 bases. Per the germline V gene, CDR1 is DFQATT and CDR2 is SNEGSKA (reference sequence). The CDR3 consists of 12 residues. The CDR3 reads CSAAGGGGPQHF. CDR3 coding DNA: TGCAGTGCTGCGGGGGGGGGCGGGCCCCAGCATTTT.

This clonotype occurred a few times. The chain uses TRBV28 and TRBJ2-7; 7 positions agree with TRBD1. Trimming cost V 5 bases and J 7 bases; bases outside gene matches: 17. The CDR3 has 16 amino acids. Germline CDR1 reads MDHEN; CDR2 reads SYDVKM. CDR3 bases: TGTGCCAGCAGTCCCAACCCTAGGACAGGACCTTCGGAGCAGTACTTC. Its protein is CASSPNPRTGPSEQYF.

This clonotype was counted between two and nine times. The genes are TRBV11-1 and TRBJ2-3; tentatively, D is TRBD1 or TRBD2 (5 bases each). CDR1 SGHAT and CDR2 FQDESV come from the germline V gene (reference sequence). The CDR3 contains 16 residues. Trimming pared 0 bases from V and 0 bases from J, leaving 10 bases between. The CDR3 protein is CASSLAQGRSTDTQYF. The CDR3 DNA reads TGTGCCAGCAGCTTAGCCCAGGGACGTAGCACAGATACGCAGTATTTT.

The genes are TRBV20-1 and TRBJ2-1, with a tentative D call TRBD1 (5 bases). Trimming removed 1 base at V and 5 bases at J, with 12 bases between. Germline values: CDR1 DFQATT, CDR2 SNEGSKA (reference sequence). This CDR3 is built from 14 residues. CDR3 protein: CSARAVGRHNEQFF. In DNA, the CDR3 is TGCAGTGCTAGAGCGGTGGGGCGACACAATGAGCAGTTCTTC.

In this sample, this clonotype turned up many times. V is TRBV30 and J is TRBJ2-2, with TRBD1 as a possible D gene (5 bases). The CDR3 is made up of 15 amino acids. V lost 0 bases to trimming and J lost 1 base, with 9 bases between them. Germline lookup yields CDR1 GTSNPN and CDR2 SVGIG (reference sequence). In DNA form, the CDR3 reads TGTGCCTGGAGTGTAACCAGGGTGAACACCGGGGAGCTGTTTTTT. Protein product: CAWSVTRVNTGELFF.

In this sample, this clonotype turned up many times. V gene TRBV7-2 combines with J gene TRBJ2-3; perhaps TRBD1 as D (6 bases). V lost 7 bases to trimming and J lost 1 base, with 9 bases between them. The CDR3 is 13 amino acids. Germline CDR1 SGHTA, CDR2 FQGNSA. CDR3 region: CASTKGGTDTQYF. CDR3 sequence (DNA): TGTGCCAGCACTAAGGGGGGCACAGATACGCAGTATTTT.

This clonotype was observed many times. The CDR3 region is CATSTRTGAYGNTIYF. Written as DNA, the CDR3 is TGTGCCACCAGCACCAGGACGGGGGCGTACGGAAACACCATATATTTT. J is TRBJ1-3 and V is TRBV15; D possibly corresponds to TRBD1 (6 bases). The germline gives CDR1 LNHNV, CDR2 YYDKDF (reference sequence). Trimming shortened V by 4 bases and J by 4 bases, and 17 bases separated the two germline ends. This CDR3 region has 16 residues. The full variable domain, rest sourced from reference TRBV15 and TRBJ1-3, is DAMVIQNPRYQVTQFGKPVTLSCSQTLNHNVMYWYQQKSSQAPKLLFHYYDKDFNNEADTPDNFQSRRPNTSFCFLDIRSPGLGDTAMYLCATSTRTGAYGNTIYFGEGSWLTVV.

This clonotype rates as medium-sized. V is TRBV6-6 and J is TRBJ1-5; D unresolved. Per germline, CDR1 MNHNY and CDR2 SVGAGI (reference sequence). V was cut by 2 bases and J by 4 bases, with 6 bases left in between. The CDR3 loop spans 13 amino acids. The CDR3 DNA sequence: TGTGCCAGCAGTTACGTGGGTAATCAGCCCCAGCATTTT. This codes for CASSYVGNQPQHF.